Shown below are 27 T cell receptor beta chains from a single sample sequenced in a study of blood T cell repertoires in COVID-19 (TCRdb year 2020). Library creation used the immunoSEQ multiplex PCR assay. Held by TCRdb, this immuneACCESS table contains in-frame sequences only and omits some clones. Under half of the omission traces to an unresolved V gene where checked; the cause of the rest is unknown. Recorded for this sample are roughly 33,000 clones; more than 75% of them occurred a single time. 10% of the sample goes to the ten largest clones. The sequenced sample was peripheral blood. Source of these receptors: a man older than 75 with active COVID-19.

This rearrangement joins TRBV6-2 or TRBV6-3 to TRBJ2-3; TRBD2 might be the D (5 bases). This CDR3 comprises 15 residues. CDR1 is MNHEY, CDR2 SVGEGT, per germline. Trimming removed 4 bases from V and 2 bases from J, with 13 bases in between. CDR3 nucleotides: TGTGCCAGCAGTTTCGGACTGACGCTCACAGATACGCAGTATTTT. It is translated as CASSFGLTLTDTQYF.

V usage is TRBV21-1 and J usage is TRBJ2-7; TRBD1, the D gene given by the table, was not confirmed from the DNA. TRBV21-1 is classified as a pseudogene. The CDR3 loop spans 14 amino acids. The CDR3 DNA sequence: TGTGCCAGCACCGGGACAGGGGAACAGTACGAGCAGTACTTC. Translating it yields CASTGTGEQYEQYF.

The CDR3 is CASSPGTGVRQETQYF. The CDR3, as DNA: TGTGCCAGCAGCCCCGGGACAGGGGTCCGGCAAGAGACCCAGTACTTC. The chain is built from TRBV7-9 and TRBJ2-5, with TRBD1 identical over 10 bases. Germline V gives CDR1 SEHNR, CDR2 FQNEAQ (reference sequence). The length of the CDR3 is 16 residues. V lost 5 bases to trimming and J lost 2 bases; unmatched junction nucleotides: 8.

The CDR3 DNA is TGTGCCAGCAGCCGGGGGACTAACACCGGGGAGCTGTTTTTT. Its translation: CASSRGTNTGELFF. The rearrangement uses TRBV7-8 and TRBJ2-2; perhaps TRBD2 as D (6 bases). Germline CDR1 reads SGHVS; CDR2 reads FQNEAQ. This CDR3 is built from 14 residues. V lost 5 bases and J 2 bases, leaving 9 bases between the germline ends.

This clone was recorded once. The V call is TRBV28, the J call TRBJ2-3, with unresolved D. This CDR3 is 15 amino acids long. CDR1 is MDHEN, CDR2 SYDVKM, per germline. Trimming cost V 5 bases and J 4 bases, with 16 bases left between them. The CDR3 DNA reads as TGTGCCAGCAGTATACCGGGTGGTGGTGCAGATACGCAGTATTTT. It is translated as CASSIPGGGADTQYF.

The CDR3 DNA reads TGTGCCAGCAGTCCTACCGGGACAGGGGTCTACTTC. It is translated as CASSPTGTGVYF. The chain employs TRBV12-3 or TRBV12-4 and TRBJ2-7; 10 nucleotides match TRBD1. V was clipped by 5 bases and J by 13 bases; unmatched bases: 8. This CDR3 is 12 amino acids long.

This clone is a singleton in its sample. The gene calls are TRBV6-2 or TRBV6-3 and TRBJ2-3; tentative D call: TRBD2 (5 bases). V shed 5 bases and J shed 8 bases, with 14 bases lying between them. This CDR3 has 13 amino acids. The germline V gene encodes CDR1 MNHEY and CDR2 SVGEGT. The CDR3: CASSPGGGGTQYF. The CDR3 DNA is TGTGCCAGCAGTCCCGGTGGTGGAGGTACGCAGTATTTT.

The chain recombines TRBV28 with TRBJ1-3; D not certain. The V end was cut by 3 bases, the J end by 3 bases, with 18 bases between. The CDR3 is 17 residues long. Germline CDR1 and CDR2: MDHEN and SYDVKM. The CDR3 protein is CASSFLGVLFVGNTIYF. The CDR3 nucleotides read TGTGCCAGCAGTTTCCTCGGGGTTCTATTTGTTGGAAACACCATATATTTT.

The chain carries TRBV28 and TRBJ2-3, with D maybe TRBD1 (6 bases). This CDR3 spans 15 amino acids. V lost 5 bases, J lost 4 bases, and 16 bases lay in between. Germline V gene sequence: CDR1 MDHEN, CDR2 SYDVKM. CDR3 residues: CASSQAGAAADTQYF. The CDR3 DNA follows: TGTGCCAGCAGTCAAGCAGGGGCGGCCGCAGATACGCAGTATTTT.

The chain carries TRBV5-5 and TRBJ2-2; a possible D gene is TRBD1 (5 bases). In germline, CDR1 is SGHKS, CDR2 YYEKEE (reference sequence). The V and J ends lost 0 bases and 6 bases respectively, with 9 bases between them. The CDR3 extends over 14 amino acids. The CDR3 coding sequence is TGTGCCAGCAGCTTGGGCAGGGCCGCCGGGGAGCTGTTTTTT. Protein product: CASSLGRAAGELFF.

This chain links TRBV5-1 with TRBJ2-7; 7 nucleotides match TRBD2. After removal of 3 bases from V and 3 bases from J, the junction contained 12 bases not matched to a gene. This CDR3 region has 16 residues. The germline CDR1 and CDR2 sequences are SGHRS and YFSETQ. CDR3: CASSSSGTTTGYEQYF. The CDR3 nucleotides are TGCGCCAGCAGCTCCTCCGGGACTACCACGGGCTACGAGCAGTACTTC.

The CDR3 DNA is TGTGCCAGCAGTCCGGGACTAGCGGGCGGCGAGCAGTACTTC. Encoded protein: CASSPGLAGGEQYF. The rearrangement links TRBV3-1 (or the pseudogene TRBV3-2) to TRBJ2-7, with TRBD2 identical over 12 bases. The J segment lost 6 bases and the V segment lost 6 bases, leaving 6 bases of the junction unmatched. Germline assignment: CDR1 LGHDT and CDR2 YNNKEL (reference sequence). The CDR3 is 14 amino acids.

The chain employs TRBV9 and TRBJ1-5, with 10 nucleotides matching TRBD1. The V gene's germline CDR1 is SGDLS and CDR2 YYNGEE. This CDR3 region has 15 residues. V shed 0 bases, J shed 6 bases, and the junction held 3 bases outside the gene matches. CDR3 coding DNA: TGTGCCAGCAGCGTAGGGGGACAGGGGTTTCAGCCCCAGCATTTT. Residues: CASSVGGQGFQPQHF.

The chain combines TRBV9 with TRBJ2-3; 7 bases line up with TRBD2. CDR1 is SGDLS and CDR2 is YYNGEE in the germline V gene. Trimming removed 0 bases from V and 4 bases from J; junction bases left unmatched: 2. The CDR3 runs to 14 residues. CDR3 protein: CASSVEGGPDTQYF. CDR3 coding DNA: TGTGCCAGCAGCGTAGAGGGAGGGCCAGATACGCAGTATTTT.

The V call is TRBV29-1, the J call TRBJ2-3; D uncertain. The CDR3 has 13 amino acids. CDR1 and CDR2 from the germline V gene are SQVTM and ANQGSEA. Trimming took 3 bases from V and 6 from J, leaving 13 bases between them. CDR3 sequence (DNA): TGCAGCGTTGATTCCCCCTTTCTGGATACGCAGTATTTT. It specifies CSVDSPFLDTQYF.

CDR3 region: CASSEPLSGPIYSTGELFF. The CDR3 DNA reads as TGCGCCAGCAGTGAGCCCCTGTCAGGGCCAATTTATTCCACCGGGGAGCTGTTTTTT. The rearrangement links TRBV10-1 to TRBJ2-2; possible D gene TRBD1, 5 bases. CDR3 size: 19 residues. The V end was cut by 2 bases, the J end by 4 bases, with 23 bases between. Germline loops: CDR1 WNHNN, CDR2 SYGVQD (reference sequence).

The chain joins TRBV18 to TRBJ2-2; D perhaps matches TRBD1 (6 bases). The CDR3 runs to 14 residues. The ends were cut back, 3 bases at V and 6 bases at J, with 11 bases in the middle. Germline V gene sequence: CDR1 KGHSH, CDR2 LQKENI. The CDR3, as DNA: TGTGCCAGCTCACCCGTCAGGGGCCCCGGGGAGCTGTTTTTT. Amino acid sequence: CASSPVRGPGELFF.

CDR3 protein: CASSVEGQTPGELFF. The CDR3 DNA reads as TGTGCCAGCAGCGTAGAAGGACAAACACCCGGGGAGCTGTTTTTT. The chain links TRBV9 to TRBJ2-2, with D possibly matching TRBD1 (5 bases). Trimming took 0 bases from V and 6 from J, leaving 12 bases between them. There are 15 residues in the CDR3. In germline, CDR1 is SGDLS, CDR2 YYNGEE.

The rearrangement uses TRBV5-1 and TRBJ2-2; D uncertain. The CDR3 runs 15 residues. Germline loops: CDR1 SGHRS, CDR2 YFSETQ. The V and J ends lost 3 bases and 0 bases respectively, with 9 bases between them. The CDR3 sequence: CASSWAASNTGELFF. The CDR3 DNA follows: TGCGCCAGCAGCTGGGCCGCGTCGAACACCGGGGAGCTGTTTTTT.

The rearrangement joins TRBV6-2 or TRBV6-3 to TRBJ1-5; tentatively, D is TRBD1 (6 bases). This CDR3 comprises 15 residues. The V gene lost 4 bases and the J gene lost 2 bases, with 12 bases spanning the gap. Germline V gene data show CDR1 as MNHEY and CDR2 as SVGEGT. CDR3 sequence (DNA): TGTGCCAGCAGTTTGGGGGCCTGGGGCAATCAGCCCCAGCATTTT. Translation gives CASSLGAWGNQPQHF.

CDR3 coding DNA: TGTGCCAGCAGCCCAGCGGCGGACTTC. It translates to CASSPAADF. This chain uses TRBV21-1 with TRBJ1-2. TRBV21-1 is designated a pseudogene. The length of the CDR3 is 9 residues.

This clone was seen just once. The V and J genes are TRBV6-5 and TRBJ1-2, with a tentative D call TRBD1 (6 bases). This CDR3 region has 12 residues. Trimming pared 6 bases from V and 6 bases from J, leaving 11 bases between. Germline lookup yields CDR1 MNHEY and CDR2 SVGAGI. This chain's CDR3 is CASSWNRDGYTF. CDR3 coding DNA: TGTGCCAGCAGCTGGAACAGGGATGGCTACACCTTC.

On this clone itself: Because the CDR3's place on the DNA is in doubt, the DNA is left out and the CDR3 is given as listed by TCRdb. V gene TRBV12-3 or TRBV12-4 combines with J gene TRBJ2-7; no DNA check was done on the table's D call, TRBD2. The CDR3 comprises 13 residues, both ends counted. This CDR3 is CASSFVASGSRRF.

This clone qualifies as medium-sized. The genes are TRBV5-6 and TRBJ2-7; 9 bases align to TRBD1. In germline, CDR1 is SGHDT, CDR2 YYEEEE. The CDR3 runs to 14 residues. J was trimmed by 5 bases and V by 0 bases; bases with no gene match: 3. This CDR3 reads CASSLGDRVHEQYF. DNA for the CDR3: TGTGCCAGCAGCTTGGGGGACAGGGTTCACGAGCAGTACTTC.

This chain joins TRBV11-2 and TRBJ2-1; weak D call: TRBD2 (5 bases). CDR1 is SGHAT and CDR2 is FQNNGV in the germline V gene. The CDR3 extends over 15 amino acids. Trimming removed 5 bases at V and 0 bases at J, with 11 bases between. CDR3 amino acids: CASSPIRGSYNEQFF. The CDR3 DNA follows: TGTGCCAGCAGCCCTATACGGGGCTCCTACAATGAGCAGTTCTTC. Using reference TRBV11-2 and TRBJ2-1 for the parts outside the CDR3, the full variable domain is EAGVAQSPRYKIIEKRQSVAFWCNPISGHATLYWYQQILGQGPKLLIQFQNNGVVDDSQLPKDRFSAERLKGVDSTLKIQPAKLEDSAVYLCASSPIRGSYNEQFFGPGTRLTVL.

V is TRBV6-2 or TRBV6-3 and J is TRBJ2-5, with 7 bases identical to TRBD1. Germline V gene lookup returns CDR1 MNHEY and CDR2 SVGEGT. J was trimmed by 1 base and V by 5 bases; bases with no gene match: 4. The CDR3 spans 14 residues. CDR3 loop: CASSQGGPQETQYF. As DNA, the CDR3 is TGTGCCAGCAGTCAAGGGGGCCCCCAAGAGACCCAGTACTTC.

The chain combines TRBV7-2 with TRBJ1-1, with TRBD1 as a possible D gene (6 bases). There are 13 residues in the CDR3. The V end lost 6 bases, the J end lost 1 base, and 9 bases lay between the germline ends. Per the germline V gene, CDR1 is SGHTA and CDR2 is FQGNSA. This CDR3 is CASRQGPNTEAFF. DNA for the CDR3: TGTGCCAGCAGACAGGGACCGAACACTGAAGCTTTCTTT. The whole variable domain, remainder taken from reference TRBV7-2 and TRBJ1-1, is GAGVSQSPSNKVTEKGKDVELRCDPISGHTALYWYRQSLGQGLEFLIYFQGNSAPDKSGLPSDRFSAERTGGSVSTLTIQRTQQEDSAVYLCASRQGPNTEAFFGQGTRLTVV.